This paragraph reports one T cell receptor beta chain. Its antigen is not known. Via MiXCR, TCRdb re-called the reads, giving one row per CDR3 protein. The repertoire holds approximately 730,000 distinct CDR3 sequences, with around 29% as singletons. The data stem from a study of T cell repertoires in cytomegalovirus infection. Study-wide context: The study used recently identified HLA-C-restricted and well-studied HLA-B-restricted CMV epitopes. A matching HLA type, together with CMV infection, was signaled by public TCR beta signatures. General study points: Adding up the frequency of public TCR beta families identified people who carried CMV plus the relevant HLA. HLA-C-restricted TCR beta clonotypes specific for CMV led the ex vivo response.

V was cut by 0 bases and J by 1 base, with 13 bases left in between. CDR1 and CDR2 from the germline V gene are SGHRS and YFSETQ. CDR3 length: 16 amino acids. The sequences come from cultured CD8+ T cells from PBMCs, collected from culture after CMV antigen stimulation. The V gene is TRBV5-1, the J gene TRBJ1-1; D is perhaps TRBD1 (6 bases). This TCR derives from a human donor in good health (CMV status not recorded). Some clones in this sample may be carry-over from other donors' samples. The CDR3 bases are TGCGCCAGCAGCTTGGCTTCGGGGGGGGCGAACACTGAAGCTTTCTTT. It codes for CASSLASGGANTEAFF. Together with reference TRBV5-1 and TRBJ1-1, the CDR3 gives the full variable domain: KAGVTQTPRYLIKTRGQQVTLSCSPISGHRSVSWYQQTPGQGLQFLFEYFSETQRNKGNFPGRFSGRQFSNSRSEMNVSTLELGDSALYLCASSLASGGANTEAFFGQGTRLTVV.